Presented here are 26 T cell receptor beta chains from one specimen sequenced in a study of T cell responses to AZD1222 COVID-19 vaccine. Assay: immunoSEQ multiplex PCR; the TCRdb copy retains only in-frame clones and omits some. There are more than 150,000 clones in the sample; 88% occur only once, and 25% to 30% lies in the top ten. Source: peripheral blood, taken 28 days after the second AZD1222 dose. These receptors were taken from an adult who received the AZD1222 COVID-19 vaccine.

This clone was detected a few times. The chain links TRBV2 to TRBJ2-5; 11 bases are shared with TRBD1. The CDR3 extends over 15 amino acids. Germline trimming cut 4 bases from V and 4 bases from J; bases unmatched to any gene: 5. Per germline, CDR1 SNHLY and CDR2 FYNNEI. The CDR3 region has the DNA TGTGCCAGCAGTGCGGACAGGGGGCGAAGAGAGACCCAGTACTTC. This translates into CASSADRGRRETQYF.

The rearrangement links TRBV24-1 to TRBJ1-5, with unresolved D. The germline V gene encodes CDR1 KGHDR and CDR2 SFDVKD. V lost 5 bases to trimming and J lost 0 bases, with 10 bases between them. CDR3 size: 15 residues. CDR3 sequence reads: CATSAGGLSNQPQHF. The CDR3 DNA reads TGTGCCACCAGTGCGGGCGGCCTTAGCAATCAGCCCCAGCATTTT.

The chain links TRBV9 to TRBJ2-1, with TRBD2 as a possible D gene (5 bases). Per the germline V gene, CDR1 is SGDLS and CDR2 is YYNGEE. The CDR3 runs to 15 residues. V lost 2 bases and J lost 0, with 9 bases in between. In nucleotides, the CDR3 is TGTGCCAGCAGCGTTAACGGGAACTCCTACAATGAGCAGTTCTTC. Protein sequence: CASSVNGNSYNEQFF.

The chain employs TRBV6-2 or TRBV6-3 and TRBJ2-3, with D tentatively TRBD2 (5 bases). CDR3 size: 13 residues. V dropped 5 bases and J dropped 4 bases, with 10 bases sitting between them. CDR1 is MNHEY, CDR2 SVGEGT, per germline. CDR3: CASSGLGADTQYF. CDR3 coding DNA: TGTGCCAGCAGTGGCCTCGGGGCAGATACGCAGTATTTT.

The sample holds one count of this clone. The V and J genes are TRBV10-3 and TRBJ2-1; 9 nucleotides match TRBD2. V lost 10 bases to trimming and J lost 0 bases; unmatched junction nucleotides: 7. The CDR3 contains 15 residues. The germline CDR1 and CDR2 sequences are ENHRY and SYGVKD. The CDR3 nucleotides are TGTGCCACCGAACAGACTAGCGGCTCCTACAATGAGCAGTTCTTC. Its translation: CATEQTSGSYNEQFF.

This chain links TRBV4-1 with TRBJ2-3; 7 bases agree with TRBD2. V dropped 4 bases and J dropped 6; count of bases not matched to a gene: 13. CDR3 size: 16 residues. Germline loops: CDR1 MGHRA, CDR2 YSYEKL. The CDR3 region is CASSLWGEGVTDTQYF. For the CDR3, the DNA is TGCGCCAGCAGCCTGTGGGGGGAGGGCGTGACGGATACGCAGTATTTT.

The rearrangement joins TRBV10-3 to TRBJ1-5, with 11 bases fitting TRBD1. V gave up 6 bases and J gave up 5 bases; unmatched junction bases: 6. Germline CDR1 ENHRY, CDR2 SYGVKD. This CDR3 has 15 residues. CDR3 amino acids: CAIRNGTGGHQPQHF. The CDR3 bases are TGTGCCATCAGAAACGGGACAGGGGGTCATCAGCCCCAGCATTTT.

V is TRBV10-3 and J is TRBJ2-5; TRBD1 or TRBD2 may be the D gene (6 bases each). The CDR3 contains 14 residues. V was trimmed by 3 bases and J by 3 bases, leaving 11 bases between them. Germline lookup yields CDR1 ENHRY and CDR2 SYGVKD. CDR3 DNA sequence: TGTGCCATCAGTGAAACAGGGAGGAAAGAGACCCAGTACTTC. Its protein is CAISETGRKETQYF.

This chain uses TRBV5-1 with TRBJ2-3; D gene uncertain. The ends were cut back, 1 base at V and 0 bases at J, with 6 bases in the middle. The CDR3 loop spans 14 amino acids. CDR1 SGHRS and CDR2 YFSETQ come from the germline V gene. The CDR3 DNA sequence: TGCGCCAGCAGCTTGATGGTTAGCACAGATACGCAGTATTTT. Translating gives CASSLMVSTDTQYF.

The chain employs TRBV7-8 and TRBJ1-1, with D unresolved. V lost 1 base and J 2 bases, leaving 8 bases between the germline ends. The CDR3 contains 14 residues. Germline loops: CDR1 SGHVS, CDR2 FQNEAQ. CDR3 loop: CASSLGRSNTEAFF. CDR3 coding DNA: TGTGCCAGCAGCTTAGGGCGGAGCAACACTGAAGCTTTCTTT. Using reference TRBV7-8 and TRBJ1-1 for the parts outside the CDR3, the full variable domain is GAGVSQSPRYKVAKRGQDVALRCDPISGHVSLFWYQQALGQGPEFLTYFQNEAQLDKSGLPSDRFFAERPEGSVSTLKIQRTQQEDSAVYLCASSLGRSNTEAFFGQGTRLTVV.

The V call is TRBV6-5, the J call TRBJ2-7; no firm D call. V lost 6 bases and J 1 base, leaving 7 bases between the germline ends. Germline assignment: CDR1 MNHEY and CDR2 SVGAGI. The CDR3 runs to 12 residues. Here the CDR3 reads CASRDGSYEQYF. CDR3 DNA sequence: TGTGCCAGCAGGGACGGATCCTACGAGCAGTACTTC.

Note on this clone: This same CDR3 is encoded by further DNA sequences in the sample. This sequence joins TRBV9 and TRBJ1-4; unclear D gene. Germline-derived CDR1 and CDR2 are SGDLS and YYNGEE. The CDR3 runs to 15 residues. Trimming left V 4 bases short and J 0 bases short, with 10 bases between. The CDR3 spells CASSPRAATNEKLFF. CDR3 DNA sequence: TGTGCCAGCAGCCCGAGGGCAGCAACTAATGAAAAACTGTTTTTT.

The rearrangement uses TRBV7-2 and TRBJ2-3, with D unclear. V lost 5 bases and J lost 12, with 15 bases in between. The CDR3 has 12 amino acids. CDR1 is SGHTA and CDR2 is FQGNSA in the germline V gene. DNA of the CDR3: TGTGCCAGCAGCATGACCCCTCGTGCTCAGTATTTT. Residues: CASSMTPRAQYF. The whole variable domain, filled in from reference TRBV7-2 and TRBJ2-3, reads GAGVSQSPSNKVTEKGKDVELRCDPISGHTALYWYRQSLGQGLEFLIYFQGNSAPDKSGLPSDRFSAERTGGSVSTLTIQRTQQEDSAVYLCASSMTPRAQYFGPGTRLTVL.

The chain joins TRBV19 to TRBJ2-3; perhaps D is TRBD1 or TRBD2 (5 bases each). V was trimmed by 7 bases and J by 0 bases, leaving 14 bases between them. Germline CDR1 LNHDA, CDR2 SQIVND (reference sequence). This CDR3 has 15 residues. The CDR3 DNA sequence: TGTGCCAGTACAGACGGGGCCTCTAGCACAGATACGCAGTATTTT. Amino acids: CASTDGASSTDTQYF.

The rearrangement joins TRBV6-5 to TRBJ1-1, with a possible D match to TRBD1 (5 bases). CDR1 and CDR2 from the germline V gene are MNHEY and SVGAGI. V lost 7 bases to trimming and J lost 7 bases, with 10 bases between them. The CDR3 consists of 11 residues. CDR3 amino acids: CASTTGGEAFF. The CDR3 coding sequence is TGTGCCAGCACCACCGGGGGTGAAGCTTTCTTT.

The chain carries TRBV24-1 and TRBJ2-7; 11 nucleotides match TRBD1. Trimming cost V 7 bases and J 3 bases; bases outside gene matches: 10. Germline V gives CDR1 KGHDR, CDR2 SFDVKD. The CDR3 is 16 amino acids. The CDR3 loop reads CATSATPGTGGYEQYF. CDR3 nucleotide sequence: TGTGCCACCAGCGCAACCCCCGGGACAGGGGGCTACGAGCAGTACTTC.

This clone was seen once. This sequence joins TRBV28 and TRBJ2-2, with D hard to call. The V end was cut by 2 bases, the J end by 2 bases, with 9 bases between. The CDR3 is 15 residues long. The germline V gene has CDR1 MDHEN and CDR2 SYDVKM. CDR3: CASSLQVLNTGELFF. CDR3 nucleotide sequence: TGTGCCAGCAGTTTACAGGTCCTAAACACCGGGGAGCTGTTTTTT.

The chain is built from TRBV18 and TRBJ1-2, with 7 bases matching TRBD1. J lost 6 bases, V lost 5 bases, and 6 bases had no gene match. CDR1 is KGHSH, CDR2 LQKENI, per germline. The CDR3 has 13 residues. CDR3 sequence: CASSSPTGDGYTF. The CDR3 nucleotides are TGTGCCAGCTCATCGCCTACAGGGGATGGCTACACCTTC.

The chain is built from TRBV18 and TRBJ1-4; D is unresolved. V dropped 2 bases and J dropped 8 bases, with 9 bases sitting between them. Germline V gene data show CDR1 as KGHSH and CDR2 as LQKENI. The CDR3 runs to 13 residues. The CDR3 region has the DNA TGTGCCAGCTCACCATCAACCAGCGAAAAACTGTTTTTT. Translation: CASSPSTSEKLFF.

V and J are TRBV15 and TRBJ1-6; the D gene is possibly TRBD1 (5 bases). Between the trimmed V and J ends, which lost 0 bases and 9 bases, there was a span of 15 bases. The CDR3 runs 16 residues. Per the germline V gene, CDR1 is LNHNV and CDR2 is YYDKDF (reference sequence). The chain's CDR3 is CATSRDPRGAGSPLHF. The CDR3 nucleotides read TGTGCCACCAGCAGAGACCCAAGAGGGGCTGGTTCACCCCTCCACTTT.

The V and J genes are TRBV19 and TRBJ2-7; D gene uncertain. Germline V CDR1 and CDR2: LNHDA, SQIVND (reference sequence). The CDR3 runs 12 residues. V was trimmed by 7 bases and J by 0 bases, leaving 7 bases between them. This CDR3 is CASMSSSYEQYF. The CDR3 bases are TGTGCCAGTATGTCAAGCTCCTACGAGCAGTACTTC.

The chain is built from TRBV5-1 and TRBJ2-7; D assignment may be TRBD1 or TRBD2 (6 bases each). V shed 8 bases and J shed 1 base, with 13 bases lying between them. CDR1 and CDR2 from the germline V gene are SGHRS and YFSETQ. This CDR3 comprises 13 residues. The CDR3 bases are TGCGCCAGTACGGGGGCGGTGTCCTACGAGCAGTACTTC. Its protein product is CASTGAVSYEQYF. The full variable domain, its missing parts supplied by reference TRBV5-1 and TRBJ2-7, is KAGVTQTPRYLIKTRGQQVTLSCSPISGHRSVSWYQQTPGQGLQFLFEYFSETQRNKGNFPGRFSGRQFSNSRSEMNVSTLELGDSALYLCASTGAVSYEQYFGPGTRLTVT.

This clone was counted only a few times. The chain joins TRBV5-1 to TRBJ1-3; D is undetermined. Trimming removed 4 bases at V and 0 bases at J, with 14 bases between. There are 16 residues in the CDR3. Germline CDR1 reads SGHRS; CDR2 reads YFSETQ. CDR3 nucleotides: TGCGCCAGCAGCCCCCGGACTACAGTCTCTGGAAACACCATATATTTT. It yields the protein CASSPRTTVSGNTIYF.

The rearrangement joins TRBV28 to TRBJ2-7; D may be TRBD1 (5 bases). CDR1 is MDHEN, CDR2 SYDVKM, per germline. The V gene lost 5 bases and the J gene lost 3 bases, with 20 bases spanning the gap. This CDR3 has 16 residues. The CDR3 region is CASSLADDSRNYEQYF. CDR3 DNA: TGTGCCAGCAGTCTCGCGGACGACAGCCGCAACTACGAGCAGTACTTC.

J is TRBJ1-2 and V is TRBV19, with D possibly TRBD1 on 5 matching bases. The germline V and J ends were trimmed by 5 bases and 4 bases, with 14 bases remaining between them. The CDR3 is 14 residues long. Germline lookup yields CDR1 LNHDA and CDR2 SQIVND (reference sequence). This CDR3 reads CASSPRGRSYGYTF. CDR3 in DNA: TGTGCCAGTAGTCCAAGGGGCAGAAGCTATGGCTACACCTTC. The variable domain in full, with the rest retrieved from reference TRBV19 and TRBJ1-2, is DGGITQSPKYLFRKEGQNVTLSCEQNLNHDAMYWYRQDPGQGLRLIYYSQIVNDFQKGDIAEGYSVSREKKESFPLTVTSAQKNPTAFYLCASSPRGRSYGYTFGSGTRLTVV.

J is TRBJ2-3 and V is TRBV5-1, with 11 bases lining up with TRBD1. The CDR3 extends over 15 amino acids. Germline values: CDR1 SGHRS, CDR2 YFSETQ. Trimming removed 4 bases from V and 5 bases from J; junction bases left unmatched: 6. Here the CDR3 reads CASSHGQGAGDTQYF. Written as DNA, the CDR3 is TGCGCCAGCAGCCACGGACAGGGGGCTGGAGATACGCAGTATTTT.